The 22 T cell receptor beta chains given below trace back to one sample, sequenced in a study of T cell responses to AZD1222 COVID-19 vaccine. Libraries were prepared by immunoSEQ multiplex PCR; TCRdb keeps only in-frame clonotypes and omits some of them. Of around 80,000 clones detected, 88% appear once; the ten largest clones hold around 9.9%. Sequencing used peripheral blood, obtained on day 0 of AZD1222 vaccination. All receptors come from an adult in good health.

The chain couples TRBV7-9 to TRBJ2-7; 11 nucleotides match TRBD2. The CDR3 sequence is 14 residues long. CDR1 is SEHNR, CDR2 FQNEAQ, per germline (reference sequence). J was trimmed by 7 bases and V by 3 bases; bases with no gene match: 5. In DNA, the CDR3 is TGTGCCAGCAGCTTTACTAGCGGGAGTAAAGAGCAGTACTTC. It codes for CASSFTSGSKEQYF.

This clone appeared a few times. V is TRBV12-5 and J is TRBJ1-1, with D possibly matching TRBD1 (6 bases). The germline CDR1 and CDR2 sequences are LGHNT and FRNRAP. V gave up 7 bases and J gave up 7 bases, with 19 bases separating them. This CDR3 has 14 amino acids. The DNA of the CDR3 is TGTGCTAGTGAACCCAATGGAAGGGGGGGTGAAGCTTTCTTT. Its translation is CASEPNGRGGEAFF.

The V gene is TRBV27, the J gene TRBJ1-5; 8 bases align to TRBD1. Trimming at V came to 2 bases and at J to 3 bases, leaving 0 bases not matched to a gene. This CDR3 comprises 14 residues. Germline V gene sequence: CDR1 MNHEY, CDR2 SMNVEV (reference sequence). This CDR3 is CASSLQGANQPQHF. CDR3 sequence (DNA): TGTGCCAGCAGTTTACAGGGGGCCAATCAGCCCCAGCATTTT.

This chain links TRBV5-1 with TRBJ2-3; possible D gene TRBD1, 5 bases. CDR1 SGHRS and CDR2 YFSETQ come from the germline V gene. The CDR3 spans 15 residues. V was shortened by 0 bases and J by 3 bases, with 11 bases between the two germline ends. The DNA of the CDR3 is TGCGCCAGCAGCTTGGTAGGGGAAATTACAGATACGCAGTATTTT. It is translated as CASSLVGEITDTQYF.

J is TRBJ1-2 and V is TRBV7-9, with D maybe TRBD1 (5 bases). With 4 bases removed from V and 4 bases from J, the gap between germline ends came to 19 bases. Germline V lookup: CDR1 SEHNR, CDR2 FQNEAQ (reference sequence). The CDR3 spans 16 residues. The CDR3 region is CASSYLSDGHPYGYTF. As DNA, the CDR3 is TGTGCCAGCAGCTATTTATCGGACGGACACCCCTATGGCTACACCTTC.

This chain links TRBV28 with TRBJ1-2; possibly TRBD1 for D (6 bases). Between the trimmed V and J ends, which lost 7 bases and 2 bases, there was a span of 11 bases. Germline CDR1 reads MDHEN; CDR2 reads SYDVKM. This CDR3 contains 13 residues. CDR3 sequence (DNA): TGTGCCAGCACCCTGGGGACAAACTATGGCTACACCTTC. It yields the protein CASTLGTNYGYTF.

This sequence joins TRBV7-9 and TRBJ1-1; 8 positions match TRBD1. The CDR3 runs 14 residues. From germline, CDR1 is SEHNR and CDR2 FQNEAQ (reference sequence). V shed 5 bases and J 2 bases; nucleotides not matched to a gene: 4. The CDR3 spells CASSQQGENTEAFF. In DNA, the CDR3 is TGTGCCAGCAGCCAACAGGGGGAAAACACTGAAGCTTTCTTT.

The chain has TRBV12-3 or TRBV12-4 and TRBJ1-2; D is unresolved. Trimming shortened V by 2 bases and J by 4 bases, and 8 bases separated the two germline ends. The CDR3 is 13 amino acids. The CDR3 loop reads CASSLSGPYGYTF. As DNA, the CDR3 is TGTGCCAGCAGTTTATCAGGACCCTATGGCTACACCTTC.

The CDR3 here is CASSLQAGGTDTQYF. The DNA of the CDR3 is TGTGCCAGCAGCTTACAAGCGGGAGGCACAGATACGCAGTATTTT. The chain links TRBV7-2 to TRBJ2-3, with 8 bases lining up with TRBD2. The V gene end was trimmed by 2 bases and the J gene end by 1 base; junction bases not matched to a gene: 2. CDR1 and CDR2 from the germline V gene are SGHTA and FQGNSA. CDR3 size: 15 residues.

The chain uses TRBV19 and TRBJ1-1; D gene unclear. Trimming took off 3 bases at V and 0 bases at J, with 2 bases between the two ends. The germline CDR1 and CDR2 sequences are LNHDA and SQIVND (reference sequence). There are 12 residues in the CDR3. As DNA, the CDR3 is TGTGCCAGTAGTATCCTGAACACTGAAGCTTTCTTT. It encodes CASSILNTEAFF.

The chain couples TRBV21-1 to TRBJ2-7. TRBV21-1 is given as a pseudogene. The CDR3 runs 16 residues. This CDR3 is CASSNTEPEGSYEQYF. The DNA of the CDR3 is TGTGCCAGCAGCAATACTGAACCAGAGGGGTCCTACGAGCAGTACTTC.

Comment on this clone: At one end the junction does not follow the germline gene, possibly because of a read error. The DNA of the CDR3 is TGTGCCACCAGTGATTTGCGGACTAATTATGGCTACACCTTC. Encoded protein: CATSDLRTNYGYTF. The chain links TRBV24-1 to TRBJ1-2; D remains unclear. CDR1 and CDR2 from the germline V gene are KGHDR and SFDVKD. The CDR3 has 14 amino acids.

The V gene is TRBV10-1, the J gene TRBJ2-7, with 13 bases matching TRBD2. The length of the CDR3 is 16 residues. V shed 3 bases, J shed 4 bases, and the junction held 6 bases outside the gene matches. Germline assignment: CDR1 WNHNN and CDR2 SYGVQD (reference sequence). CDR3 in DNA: TGCGCCAGCAGTGAAGGGACTAGCGGGAACAGGTACGAGCAGTACTTC. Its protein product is CASSEGTSGNRYEQYF.

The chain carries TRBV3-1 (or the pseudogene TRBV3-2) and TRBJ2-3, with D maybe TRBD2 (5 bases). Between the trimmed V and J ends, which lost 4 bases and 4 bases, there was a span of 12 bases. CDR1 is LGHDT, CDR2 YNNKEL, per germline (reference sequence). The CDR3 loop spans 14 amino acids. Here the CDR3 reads CASSPRTYSDTQYF. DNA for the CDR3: TGTGCCAGCAGCCCAAGGACTTATTCAGATACGCAGTATTTT.

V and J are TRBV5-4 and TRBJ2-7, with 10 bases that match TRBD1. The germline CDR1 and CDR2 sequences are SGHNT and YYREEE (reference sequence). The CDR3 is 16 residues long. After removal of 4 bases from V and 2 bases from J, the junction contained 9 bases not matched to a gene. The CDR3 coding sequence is TGTGCCAGCAGCCAAACCGGGACAGGGGCTCCCTACGAGCAGTACTTC. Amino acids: CASSQTGTGAPYEQYF.

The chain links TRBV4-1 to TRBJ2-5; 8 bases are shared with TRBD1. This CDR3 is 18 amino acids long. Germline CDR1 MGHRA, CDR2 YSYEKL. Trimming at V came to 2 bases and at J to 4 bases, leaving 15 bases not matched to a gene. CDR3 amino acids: CASSQPLGTGTQRETQYF. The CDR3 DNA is TGCGCCAGCAGCCAACCTTTAGGGACAGGCACCCAAAGAGAGACCCAGTACTTC.

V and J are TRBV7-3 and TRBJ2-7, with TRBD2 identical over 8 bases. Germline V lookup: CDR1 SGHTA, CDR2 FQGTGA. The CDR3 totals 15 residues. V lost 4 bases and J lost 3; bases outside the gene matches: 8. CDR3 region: CASSSTGGGLYEQYF. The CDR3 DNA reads TGTGCCAGCAGCTCCACTGGCGGGGGGCTCTACGAGCAGTACTTC. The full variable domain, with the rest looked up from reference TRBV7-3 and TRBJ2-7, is GAGVSQTPSNKVTEKGKYVELRCDPISGHTALYWYRQSLGQGPEFLIYFQGTGAADDSGLPNDRFFAVRPEGSVSTLKIQRTERGDSAVYLCASSSTGGGLYEQYFGPGTRLTVT.

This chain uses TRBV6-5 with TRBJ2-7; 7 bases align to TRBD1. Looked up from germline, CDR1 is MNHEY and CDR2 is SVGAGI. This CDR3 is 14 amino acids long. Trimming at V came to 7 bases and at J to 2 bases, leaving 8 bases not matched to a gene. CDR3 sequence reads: CASKPQGETYEQYF. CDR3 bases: TGTGCCAGCAAACCCCAGGGGGAGACCTACGAGCAGTACTTC.

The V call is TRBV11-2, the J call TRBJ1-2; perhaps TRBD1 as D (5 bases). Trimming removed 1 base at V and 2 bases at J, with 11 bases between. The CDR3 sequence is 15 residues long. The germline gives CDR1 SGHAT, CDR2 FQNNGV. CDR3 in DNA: TGTGCCAGCAGCTTAGGGGCCGACAGAAACTATGGCTACACCTTC. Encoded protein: CASSLGADRNYGYTF.

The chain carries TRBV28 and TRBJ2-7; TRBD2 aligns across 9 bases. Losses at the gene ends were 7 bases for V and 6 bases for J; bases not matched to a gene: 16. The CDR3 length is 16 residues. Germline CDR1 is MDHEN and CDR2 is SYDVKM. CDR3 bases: TGTGCCAGCACCACTTATGGGGCGAGCGGGGGGCTCGAGCAGTACTTC. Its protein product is CASTTYGASGGLEQYF.

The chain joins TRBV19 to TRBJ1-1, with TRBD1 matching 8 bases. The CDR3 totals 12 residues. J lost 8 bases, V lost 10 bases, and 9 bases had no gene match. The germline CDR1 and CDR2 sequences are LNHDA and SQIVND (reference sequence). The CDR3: CATTQGAREAFF. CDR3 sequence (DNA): TGTGCCACAACCCAGGGGGCCAGAGAAGCTTTCTTT.

The CDR3 sequence is CASGLPRTPPSQDTQYF. CDR3 in DNA: TGTGCTAGTGGTTTGCCAAGGACCCCTCCGAGTCAAGATACGCAGTATTTT. The chain couples TRBV12-5 to TRBJ2-3; D is ambiguous. Germline V gene data show CDR1 as LGHNT and CDR2 as FRNRAP. V gave up 2 bases and J gave up 5 bases, with 20 bases separating them. The length of the CDR3 is 17 residues.